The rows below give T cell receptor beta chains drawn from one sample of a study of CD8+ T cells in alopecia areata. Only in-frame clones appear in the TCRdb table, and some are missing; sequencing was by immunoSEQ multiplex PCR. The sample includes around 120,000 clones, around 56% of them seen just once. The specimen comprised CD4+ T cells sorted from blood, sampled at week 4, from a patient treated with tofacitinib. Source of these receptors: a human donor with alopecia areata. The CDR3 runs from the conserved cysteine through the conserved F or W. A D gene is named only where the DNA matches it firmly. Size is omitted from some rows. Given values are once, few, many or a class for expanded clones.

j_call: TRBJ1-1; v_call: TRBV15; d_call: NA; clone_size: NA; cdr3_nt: TGTGCCACCAGCAGAGGCCTGGGAAAGGCGGGTGAGAACACTGAAGCTTTCTTT; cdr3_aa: CATSRGLGKAGENTEAFF
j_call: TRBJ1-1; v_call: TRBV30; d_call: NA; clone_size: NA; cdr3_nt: TGTGCCTGGAGTGTACGACTATGGGACACTGAAGCTTTCTTT; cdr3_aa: CAWSVRLWDTEAFF
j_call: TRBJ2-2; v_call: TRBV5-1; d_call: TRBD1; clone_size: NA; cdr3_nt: TGCGCCAGCAGACGGACAGGAGAGAACACCGGGGAGCTGTTTTTT; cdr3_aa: CASRRTGENTGELFF
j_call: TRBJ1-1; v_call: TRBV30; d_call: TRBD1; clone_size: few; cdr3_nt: TGTGCCTCGGAGTTGGGACAGGGGGCCCGAACTGAAGCTTTCTTT; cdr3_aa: CASELGQGARTEAFF
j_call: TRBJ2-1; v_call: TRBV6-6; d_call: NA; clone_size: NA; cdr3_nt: TGTGCCAGCAGTTACGAGGTCGGCAGCTCCTACAATGAGCAGTTCTTC; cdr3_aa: CASSYEVGSSYNEQFF
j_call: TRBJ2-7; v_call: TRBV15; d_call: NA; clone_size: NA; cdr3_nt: TGTGCCACCAGCAGAGATCGATGGTACGAGCAGTACTTC; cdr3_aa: CATSRDRWYEQYF
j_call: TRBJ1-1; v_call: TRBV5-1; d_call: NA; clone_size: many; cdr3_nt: TGCGCCAGCAGCAGAACAGGGAACACTGAAGCTTTCTTT; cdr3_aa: CASSRTGNTEAFF
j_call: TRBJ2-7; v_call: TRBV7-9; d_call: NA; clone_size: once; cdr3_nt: TGTGCCAGCAGCTTAGGGACCGATTCCTACGAGCAGTACTTC; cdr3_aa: CASSLGTDSYEQYF
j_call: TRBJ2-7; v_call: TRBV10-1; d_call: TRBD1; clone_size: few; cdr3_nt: TGCGCCAGCAGTGAAGGGACAGCTAGCTCCTACGAGCAGTACTTC; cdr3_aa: CASSEGTASSYEQYF
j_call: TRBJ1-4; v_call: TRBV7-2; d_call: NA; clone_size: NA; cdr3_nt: TGTGCCAGCAGCCGGGACCAGAATGAAAAACTGTTTTTT; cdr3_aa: CASSRDQNEKLFF
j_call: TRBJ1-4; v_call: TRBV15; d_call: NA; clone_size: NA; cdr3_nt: TGTGCCACCAGCATCCCAGGGTCTATTCATGAAAAACTGTTTTTT; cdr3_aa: CATSIPGSIHEKLFF
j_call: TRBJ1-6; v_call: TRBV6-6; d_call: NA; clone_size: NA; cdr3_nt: TGTGCCAGCAGTTACCTGGGGGGGGTAGGAAATTCACCCCTCCACTTT; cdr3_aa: CASSYLGGVGNSPLHF
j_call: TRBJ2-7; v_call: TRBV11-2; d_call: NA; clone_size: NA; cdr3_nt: TGTGCCAGCAGCCCCTTGGGGGACGAGCAGTACTTC; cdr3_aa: CASSPLGDEQYF
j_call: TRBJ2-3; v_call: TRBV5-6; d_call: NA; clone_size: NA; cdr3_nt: TGTGCCAGCAGCTTCCGATCTAGCGCACCTAGCACAGATACGCAGTATTTT; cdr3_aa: CASSFRSSAPSTDTQYF
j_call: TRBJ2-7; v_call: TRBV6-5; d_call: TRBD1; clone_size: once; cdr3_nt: TGTGCCAGCAGTTACTCAACAGGGGTTGCGAGAGAGCAGTACTTC; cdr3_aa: CASSYSTGVAREQYF
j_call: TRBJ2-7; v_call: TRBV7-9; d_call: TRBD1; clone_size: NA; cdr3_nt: TGTGCCAGCAGCTCGCGAGACAGGGGAGAATACGAGCAGTACTTC; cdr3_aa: CASSSRDRGEYEQYF
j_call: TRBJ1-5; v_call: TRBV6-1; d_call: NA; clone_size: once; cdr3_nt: TGTGCCAGCACCGGGACACTCCGTAGCAATCAGCCCCAGCATTTT; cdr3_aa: CASTGTLRSNQPQHF
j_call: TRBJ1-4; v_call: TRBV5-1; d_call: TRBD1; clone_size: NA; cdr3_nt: TGCGCCAGCAGCCCGGGACAGGGGAATGAAAAACTGTTTTTT; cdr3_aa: CASSPGQGNEKLFF
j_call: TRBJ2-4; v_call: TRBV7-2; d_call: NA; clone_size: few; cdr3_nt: TGTGCCAGCAGCTTTTCTGGGGTTTTCGGCAAAAACATTCAGTACTTC; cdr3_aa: CASSFSGVFGKNIQYF
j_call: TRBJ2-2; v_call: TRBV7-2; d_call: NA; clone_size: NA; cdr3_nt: TGTGCCATCCTTCCTGTTCGCACCGGGGAGCTGTTTTTT; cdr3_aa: CAILPVRTGELFF
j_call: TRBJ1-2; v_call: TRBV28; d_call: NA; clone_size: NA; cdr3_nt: TGTGCCAGCAGTCGAGCAAACTATGGCTACACCTTC; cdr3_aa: CASSRANYGYTF
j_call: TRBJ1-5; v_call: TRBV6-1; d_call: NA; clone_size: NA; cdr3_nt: TGTGCCAGCAGTGAAAGGGGAAATCAGCCCCAGCATTTT; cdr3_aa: CASSERGNQPQHF
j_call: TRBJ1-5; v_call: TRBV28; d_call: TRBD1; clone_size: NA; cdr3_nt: TGTGCCAGCAGACGGGACAGGAATCAGCCCCAGCATTTT; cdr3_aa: CASRRDRNQPQHF
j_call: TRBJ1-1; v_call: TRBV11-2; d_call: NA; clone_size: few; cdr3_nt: TGTGCCAGCAGCTTAAACGGCTTTCTGAACACTGAAGCTTTCTTT; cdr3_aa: CASSLNGFLNTEAFF
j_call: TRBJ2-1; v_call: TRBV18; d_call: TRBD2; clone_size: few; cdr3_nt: TGTGCCAGCTCCCCAACTAGCGGGAGGGCCTCGGATGAGCAGTTCTTC; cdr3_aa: CASSPTSGRASDEQFF
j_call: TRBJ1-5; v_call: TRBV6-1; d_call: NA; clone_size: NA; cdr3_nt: TGTGCCAGCAGGTGGGGGGGCAATCAGCCCCAGCATTTT; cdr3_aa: CASRWGGNQPQHF
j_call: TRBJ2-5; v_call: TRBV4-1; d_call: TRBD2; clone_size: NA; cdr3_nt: TGCGCCAGCAGCCGGGGACTAGCGGGAGGGTCGGGAGAGACCCAGTACTTC; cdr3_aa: CASSRGLAGGSGETQYF
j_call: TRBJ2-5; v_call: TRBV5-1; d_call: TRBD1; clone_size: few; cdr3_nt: TGCGCCAGCAGCTTGTCGGGGACAGGGGGCACAGAGACCCAGTACTTC; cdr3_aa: CASSLSGTGGTETQYF
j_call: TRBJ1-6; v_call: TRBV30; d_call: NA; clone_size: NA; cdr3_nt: TGTGCCTGGAGTGGCGCGCAGACTAATTCACCCCTCCACTTT; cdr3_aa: CAWSGAQTNSPLHF
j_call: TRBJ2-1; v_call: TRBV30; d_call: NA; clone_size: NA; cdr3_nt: TGTGCCTGGGACCGGAAGAGCTCCTACAATGAGCAGTTCTTC; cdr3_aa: CAWDRKSSYNEQFF
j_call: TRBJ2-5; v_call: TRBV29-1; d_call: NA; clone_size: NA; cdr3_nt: TGCAGCGTTGGGCGCGGCAGGGTCCAAGAGACCCAGTACTTC; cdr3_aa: CSVGRGRVQETQYF
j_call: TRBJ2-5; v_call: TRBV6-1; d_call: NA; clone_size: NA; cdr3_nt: TGTGCCAGCAGGCCCGGTCCGTACCAAGAGACCCAGTACTTC; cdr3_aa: CASRPGPYQETQYF
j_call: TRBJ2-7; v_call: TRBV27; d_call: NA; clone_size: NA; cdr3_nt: TGTGCCAGCAGTTTGGTTGGGGGGACAAGATACTTC; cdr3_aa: CASSLVGGTRYF
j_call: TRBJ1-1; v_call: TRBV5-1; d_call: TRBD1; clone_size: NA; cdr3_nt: TGCGCCAGCAGCTTGGCAAGGGGGCAAAACACTGAAGCTTTCTTT; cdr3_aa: CASSLARGQNTEAFF
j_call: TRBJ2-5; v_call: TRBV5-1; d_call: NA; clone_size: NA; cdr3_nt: TGCGCCAGCAGCCTCCCCGGTGAGACCCAGTACTTC; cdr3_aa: CASSLPGETQYF
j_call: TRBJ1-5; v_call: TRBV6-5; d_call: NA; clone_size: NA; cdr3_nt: TGTGCCAGCAGTCCCCAGACAGGCAAACAGCCCCAGCATTTT; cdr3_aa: CASSPQTGKQPQHF
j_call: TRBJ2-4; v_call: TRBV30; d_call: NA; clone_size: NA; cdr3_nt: TGTGCCTGGAGTGTAAGTGGCGGGTTCGGCATTCAGTACTTC; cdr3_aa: CAWSVSGGFGIQYF
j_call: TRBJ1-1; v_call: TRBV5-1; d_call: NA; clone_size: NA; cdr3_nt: TGCGCCAGCAGCTCGGGGGAGAACACTGAAGCTTTCTTT; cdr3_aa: CASSSGENTEAFF
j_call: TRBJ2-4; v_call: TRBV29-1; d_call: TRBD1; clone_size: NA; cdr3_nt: TGCAGCGTATCCGACAGGGTAAACATTCAGTACTTC; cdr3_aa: CSVSDRVNIQYF
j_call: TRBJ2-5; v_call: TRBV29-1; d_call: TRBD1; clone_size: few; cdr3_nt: TGCAGCGTTGCGGGACAGCCTACGGAGACCCAGTACTTC; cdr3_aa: CSVAGQPTETQYF
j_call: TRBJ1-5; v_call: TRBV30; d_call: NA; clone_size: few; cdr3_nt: TGTGCCTGGAGTGACAACAATCAGCCCCAGCATTTT; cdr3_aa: CAWSDNNQPQHF
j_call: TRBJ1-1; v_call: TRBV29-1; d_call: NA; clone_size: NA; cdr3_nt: TGCAGCGTCAGACCCTTACGGACAGCTGAAGCTTTCTTT; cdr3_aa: CSVRPLRTAEAFF
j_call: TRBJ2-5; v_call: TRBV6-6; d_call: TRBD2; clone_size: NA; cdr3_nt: TGTGCCAGCCGGGCTAGCGGGGGGGAAGAGACCCAGTACTTC; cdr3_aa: CASRASGGEETQYF
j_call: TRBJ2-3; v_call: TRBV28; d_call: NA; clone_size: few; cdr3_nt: TGTGCCAGCAGTTTATCTGAAGGTACGCAGTATTTT; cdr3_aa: CASSLSEGTQYF
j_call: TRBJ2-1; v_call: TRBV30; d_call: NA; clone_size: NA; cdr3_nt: TGTGCCTGGAGTCCCCGGGAACTAGTTTACAATGAGCAGTTCTTC; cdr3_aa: CAWSPRELVYNEQFF
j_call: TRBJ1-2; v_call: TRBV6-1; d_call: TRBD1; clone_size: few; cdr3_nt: TGTGCCAGCAGTGAACGGACAGGTTTAGGCTACACCTTC; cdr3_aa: CASSERTGLGYTF
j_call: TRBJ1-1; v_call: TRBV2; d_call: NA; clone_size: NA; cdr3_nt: TGTGCCAGCAGTGACTTCACGGTCGCTTTCTTT; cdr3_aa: CASSDFTVAFF
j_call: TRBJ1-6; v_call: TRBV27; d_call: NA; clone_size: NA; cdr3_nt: TGTGCCAGCAGTTTAGTACAGGGTCAATCACCCCTCCACTTT; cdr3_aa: CASSLVQGQSPLHF
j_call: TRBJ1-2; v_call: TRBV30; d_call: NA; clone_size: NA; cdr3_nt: TGTGCCTGGGCTGGACAAATCACCTATGGCTACACCTTC; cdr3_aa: CAWAGQITYGYTF
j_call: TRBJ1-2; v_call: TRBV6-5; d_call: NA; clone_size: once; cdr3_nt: TGTGCCAGCAGAGACGACGGTCACTATGGCTACACCTTC; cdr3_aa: CASRDDGHYGYTF
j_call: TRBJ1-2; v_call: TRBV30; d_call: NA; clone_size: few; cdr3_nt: TGTGCCTGGAGTGTACGGGGTCGGGGCAGGGACTATGGCTACACCTTC; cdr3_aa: CAWSVRGRGRDYGYTF
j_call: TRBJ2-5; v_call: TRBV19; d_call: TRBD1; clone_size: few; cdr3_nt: TGTGCCAGTAGTATAGGACAGGGTGTGGAGACCCAGTACTTC; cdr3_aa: CASSIGQGVETQYF
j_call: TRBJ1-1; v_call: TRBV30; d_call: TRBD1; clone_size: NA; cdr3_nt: TGTGCCTGGAGAAAGCGGGACAGCCGTGAAGCTTTCTTT; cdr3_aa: CAWRKRDSREAFF
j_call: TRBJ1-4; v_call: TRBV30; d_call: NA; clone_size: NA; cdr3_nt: TGTGCCTGGAGTGTAAATGGAAAACTGTTTTTT; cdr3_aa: CAWSVNGKLFF
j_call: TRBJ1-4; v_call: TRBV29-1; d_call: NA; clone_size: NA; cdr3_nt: TGCAGCGTCCCGGACTCTACAGGGTTCGAAAAACTGTTTTTT; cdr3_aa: CSVPDSTGFEKLFF
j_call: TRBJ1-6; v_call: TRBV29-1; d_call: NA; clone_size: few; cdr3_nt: TGCAGCGTTATTTGGAATTCACCCCTCCACTTT; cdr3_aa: CSVIWNSPLHF
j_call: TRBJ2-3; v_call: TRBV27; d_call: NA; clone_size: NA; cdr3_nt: TGTGCCAGCAGACTCGGTCACAGCACAGATACGCAGTATTTT; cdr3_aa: CASRLGHSTDTQYF